The T cell receptor beta chain described here comes from a study of identical twins (dated by TCRdb to 2016 to 2017). With respect to the entire study: To test whether fetal clonotypes persist, the study used deep sequencing on TCR alpha and beta repertoires from monozygotic twins, unrelated adults of various ages, and cord blood. To rule out contamination, replicate twin experiments were performed at different times with different library preparation protocols.

Comments on this clonotype: Its recognized antigen is unknown. Base qualities are not provided; no much larger clone lies one nucleotide away.

Library method: 5' RACE. Instrument used: Illumina HiSeq 2000. A universal primer binding site was introduced by template switching, and a unique molecular identifier was present in the final cDNA, enabling accurate counting of TCR cDNA molecules. Specific primers in the conserved constant-segment region were used to synthesize first-strand cDNA for TCR alpha and beta chains. Each cDNA library was double barcoded, with a SMART-Mk sample barcode plus Illumina barcodes, to control for contamination. TruSeq adapter sequences, together with Illumina sample barcodes, were added in two successive PCR steps. The Illumina HiSeq platform was used with custom primers to sequence TCR alpha and beta cDNA libraries. The published analysis was carried out like this. Raw reads were processed with MiGEC to extract unique molecular identifiers, and MiXCR was used to determine CDR3 positions. For each individual, recombination models were inferred using an EM algorithm with the repgenHMM and IGoR tools. Shared clonotypes were analyzed with the tcR package in R, and sharing was normalized by the product of cloneset sizes. To study raw recombination free of thymic and clonal selection effects, out-of-frame nonproductive sequences were analyzed. Starting from the raw public reads, TCRdb applied fastp trimming at Q25, assembled clones with MiXCR and retained in-frame beta chains. Identical CDR3 protein sequences are pooled into one entry, listed with their most common genes and DNA. TCRdb's processing, not the authors' own work, is the source of the V and J calls. The sample profile shows hundreds of thousands of distinct CDR3 sequences; around 6% of them were found once. The ten largest account for 1.5% to 2% of the sample.

Germline trimming: 5 bases from V, 4 bases from J; junction bases outside gene matches: 5. From the cysteine up to the phenylalanine, the CDR3 has a length of 13 residues. Only the CDR3 DNA stays, 39 bases, in frame from base 1. CDR1 and CDR2 were assigned from the germline V gene (reference sequence) as GTSNPN and SVGIG. Paper-wide results and their limitations: A weaker excess of twin sharing was found in beta out-of-frame sequences because the signal-to-noise ratio was lowered by fewer shared sequences. Because the same donors could not be followed over many years, the conclusions relied on cross-sectional statistical analysis. Zero-insertion analyses could be partly confounded by invariant T cells such as MAIT and iNKT, though diverse VJ usage argued against such confounding for most clonotypes. In monozygotic twins, recombination models systematically underestimated out-of-frame TCR alpha sharing, but the models matched the sharing seen between unrelated individuals. Compared with coincidental sharing between unrelated individuals, an excess of low generation-probability sequences was observed among out-of-frame TCR alpha sequences shared between twins. Fewer insertions were carried by abundant cord blood beta clonotypes, a similar but weaker trend appeared in young adult naive repertoires, and no such trend appeared in memory repertoires.

Only healthy Caucasian donors were included. The study also sequenced three unrelated non-twin adults: a male aged 18 to 29, a male aged 50 to 60 and a female aged 50 to 60. Using Miltenyi CD45RO+ enrichment and human naive T-cell isolation kits, memory (CD45RO+) and naive T cells were isolated from PBMC. Recombination connected TRBV30 to TRBJ2-1, with 7 bases matching TRBD2. Sequenced material: naive T cells sorted from blood. The cell subset or site label on this specimen signifies: cells isolated with a human naive T-cell isolation kit. The TCR sequence derives from a man younger than 35 in good health. In nucleotides, the sequence is TGTGCCTGGGGACTGGGAGGGTACAATGAGCAGTTCTTC. Its coded protein is CAWGLGGYNEQFF.